This T cell receptor beta chain was sequenced in a study of Graves' ophthalmopathy and Graves' hyperthyroidism. The study, taken as a whole, reports: The authors also found most expanded thyroid clonotypes above 0.001 frequency in blood.

In regard to this clonotype: Its specificity is not known.

Amplified TCR beta CDR3 regions were obtained using RNA transcripts as template. An initial RT-PCR round employing HTBI primers preceded a second-round multiplex PCR. From the multiplex PCR reads, TCRdb called clonotypes with MiXCR, one entry per CDR3 protein. The sample records 300,000 to 350,000 distinct CDR3 sequences, roughly 16% being singletons. The diagnostic workup employed clinical symptoms, serum thyroxine, TRAb, thyroid ultrasound and orbital computed tomography. The authors used Ficoll-Paque density gradient centrifugation to separate PBMCs. The input was approximately 10 ml of fresh peripheral blood. Trimming cost V 2 bases and J 3 bases, with 16 bases left between them. Germline V lookup: CDR1 MNHEY, CDR2 SVGEGT. The CDR3 is 17 residues long.

The TCR was taken from an adult man with Graves' ophthalmopathy. The chain links TRBV6-2 or TRBV6-3 to TRBJ2-2; maybe TRBD1 (5 bases). The source material was peripheral blood. DNA of the CDR3: TGTGCCAGCAGTTACCCGTCCCTAGGGGCGGACACCGGGGAGCTGTTTTTT. This sequence encodes CASSYPSLGADTGELFF.